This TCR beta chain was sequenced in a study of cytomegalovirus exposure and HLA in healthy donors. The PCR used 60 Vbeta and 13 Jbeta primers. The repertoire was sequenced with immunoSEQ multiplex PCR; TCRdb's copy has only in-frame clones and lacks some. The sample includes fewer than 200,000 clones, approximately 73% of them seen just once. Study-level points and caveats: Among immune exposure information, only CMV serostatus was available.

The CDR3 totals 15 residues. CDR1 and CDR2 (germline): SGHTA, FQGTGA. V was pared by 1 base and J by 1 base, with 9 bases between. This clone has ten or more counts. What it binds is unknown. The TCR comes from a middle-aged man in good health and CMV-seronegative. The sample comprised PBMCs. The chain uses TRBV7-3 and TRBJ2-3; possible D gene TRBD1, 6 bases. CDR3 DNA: TGTGCCAGCAGCTTAATAGGGGGAGGCACAGATACGCAGTATTTT. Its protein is CASSLIGGGTDTQYF. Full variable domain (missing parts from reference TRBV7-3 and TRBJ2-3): GAGVSQTPSNKVTEKGKYVELRCDPISGHTALYWYRQSLGQGPEFLIYFQGTGAADDSGLPNDRFFAVRPEGSVSTLKIQRTERGDSAVYLCASSLIGGGTDTQYFGPGTRLTVL.